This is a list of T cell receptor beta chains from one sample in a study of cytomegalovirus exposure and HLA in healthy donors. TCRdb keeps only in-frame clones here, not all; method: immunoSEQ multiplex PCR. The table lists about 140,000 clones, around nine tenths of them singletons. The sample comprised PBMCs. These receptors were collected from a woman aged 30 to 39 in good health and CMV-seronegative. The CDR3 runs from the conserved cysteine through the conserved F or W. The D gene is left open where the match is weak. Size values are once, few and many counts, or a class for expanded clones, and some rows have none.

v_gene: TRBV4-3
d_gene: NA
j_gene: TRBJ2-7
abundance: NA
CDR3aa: CASSQAQGFYEQYF
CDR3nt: TGCGCCAGCAGCCAAGCTCAGGGTTTCTACGAGCAGTACTTC

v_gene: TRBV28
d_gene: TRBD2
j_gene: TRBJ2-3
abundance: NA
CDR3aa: CASSPSGRGADTQYF
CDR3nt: TGTGCCAGCAGTCCTAGCGGGAGGGGGGCCGATACGCAGTATTTT

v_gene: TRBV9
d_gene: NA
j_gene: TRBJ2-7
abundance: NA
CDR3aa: CASSASPSNSYEQYF
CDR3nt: TGTGCCAGCAGCGCCTCGCCGAGCAACTCCTACGAGCAGTACTTC

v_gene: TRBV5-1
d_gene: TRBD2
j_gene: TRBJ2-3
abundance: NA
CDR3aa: CASSLTSGGNTQYF
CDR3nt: TGCGCCAGCAGCCTGACTAGCGGGGGGAATACGCAGTATTTT

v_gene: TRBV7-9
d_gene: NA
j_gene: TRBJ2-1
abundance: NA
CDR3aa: CASSLGLSYNEQFF
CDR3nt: TGTGCCAGCAGCTTGGGCCTATCCTACAATGAGCAGTTCTTC

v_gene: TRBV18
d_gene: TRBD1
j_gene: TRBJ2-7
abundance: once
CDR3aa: CASSPNRGHEQYF
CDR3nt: TGTGCCAGCTCACCAAACAGGGGACACGAGCAGTACTTC

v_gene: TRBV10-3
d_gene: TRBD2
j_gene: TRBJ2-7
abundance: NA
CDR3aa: CAIGGPSGREGSYEQYF
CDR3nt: TGTGCCATCGGCGGACCTTCGGGGCGGGAGGGCTCCTACGAGCAGTACTTC

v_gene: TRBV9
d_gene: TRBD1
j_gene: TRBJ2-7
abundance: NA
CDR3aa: CASSPGQPSYEQYF
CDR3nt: TGTGCCAGCAGCCCGGGACAGCCTTCCTACGAGCAGTACTTC

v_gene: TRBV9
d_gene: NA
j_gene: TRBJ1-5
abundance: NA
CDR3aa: CASSVEAGNQPQHF
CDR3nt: TGTGCCAGCAGCGTAGAGGCGGGGAATCAGCCCCAGCATTTT

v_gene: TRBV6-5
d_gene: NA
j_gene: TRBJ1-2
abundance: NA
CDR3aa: CASSYVPGQLGGYTF
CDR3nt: TGTGCCAGCAGTTACGTTCCCGGACAATTGGGCGGCTACACCTTC

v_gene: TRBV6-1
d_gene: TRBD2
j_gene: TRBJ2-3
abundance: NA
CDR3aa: CASQGGLAGEIAQYF
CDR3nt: TGTGCCAGCCAAGGGGGTCTAGCGGGAGAGATTGCGCAGTATTTT

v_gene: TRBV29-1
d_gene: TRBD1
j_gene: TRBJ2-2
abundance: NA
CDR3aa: CSVEIGTGSNTGELFF
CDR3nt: TGCAGCGTTGAAATCGGGACAGGGAGTAACACCGGGGAGCTGTTTTTT

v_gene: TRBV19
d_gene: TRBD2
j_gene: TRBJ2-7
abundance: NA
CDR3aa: CASGEGLTSEQYF
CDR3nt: TGTGCCAGTGGGGAGGGCCTAACGTCCGAGCAGTACTTC

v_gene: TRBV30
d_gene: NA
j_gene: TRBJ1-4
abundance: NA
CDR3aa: CAWSVRYGERNEKLFF
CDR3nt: TGTGCCTGGAGTGTACGCTACGGGGAGAGAAATGAAAAACTGTTTTTT

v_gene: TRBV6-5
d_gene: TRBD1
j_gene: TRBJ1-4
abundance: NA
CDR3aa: CASSYSFGTANEKLFF
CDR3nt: TGTGCCAGCAGTTACTCCTTCGGGACAGCGAATGAAAAACTGTTTTTT

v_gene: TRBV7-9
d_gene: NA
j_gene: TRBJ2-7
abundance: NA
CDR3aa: CASSLGSEWDEQYF
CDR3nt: TGTGCCAGCAGCTTAGGGTCGGAGTGGGACGAGCAGTACTTC

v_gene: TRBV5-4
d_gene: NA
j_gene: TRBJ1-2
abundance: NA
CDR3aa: CASSLQGIEGYTF
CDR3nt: TGTGCCAGCAGCTTGCAGGGTATCGAAGGCTACACCTTC

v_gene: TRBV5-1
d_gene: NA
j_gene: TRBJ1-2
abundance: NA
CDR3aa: CASSLAITGYGYTF
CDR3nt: TGCGCCAGCAGCTTGGCCATAACGGGCTATGGCTACACCTTC

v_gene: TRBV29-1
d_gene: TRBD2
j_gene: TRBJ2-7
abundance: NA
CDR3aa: CSVTLMGLVYEQYF
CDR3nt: TGCAGCGTAACATTAATGGGACTAGTCTACGAGCAGTACTTC

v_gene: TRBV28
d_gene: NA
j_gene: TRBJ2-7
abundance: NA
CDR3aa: CASTTGHPWYEQYF
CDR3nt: TGTGCCAGCACCACTGGACACCCTTGGTACGAGCAGTACTTC

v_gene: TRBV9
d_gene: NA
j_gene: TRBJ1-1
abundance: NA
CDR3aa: CASSLWEGDTEAFF
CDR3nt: TGTGCCAGCAGCCTATGGGAGGGGGACACTGAAGCTTTCTTT

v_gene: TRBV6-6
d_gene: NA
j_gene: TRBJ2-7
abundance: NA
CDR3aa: CASSYASLSYEQYF
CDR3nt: TGTGCCAGCAGTTACGCCAGTCTGTCCTACGAGCAGTACTTC

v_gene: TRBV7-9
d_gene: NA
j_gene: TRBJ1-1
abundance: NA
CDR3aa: CASSLAAGAGGEAFF
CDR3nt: TGTGCCAGCAGCTTAGCGGCAGGGGCTGGGGGTGAAGCTTTCTTT

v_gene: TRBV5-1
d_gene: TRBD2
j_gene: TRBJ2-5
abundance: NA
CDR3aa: CASSLGGGGRGWGETQYF
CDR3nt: TGCGCCAGCAGCTTGGGTGGGGGCGGGAGGGGGTGGGGAGAGACCCAGTACTTC

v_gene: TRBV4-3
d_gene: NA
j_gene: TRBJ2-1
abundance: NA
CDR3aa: CASSQPSDNNEQFF
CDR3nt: TGCGCCAGCAGCCAGCCTAGCGACAACAATGAGCAGTTCTTC

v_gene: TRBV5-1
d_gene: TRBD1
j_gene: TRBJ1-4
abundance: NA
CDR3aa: CASKGQGAGNEKLFF
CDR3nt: TGCGCCAGCAAGGGACAGGGGGCCGGTAATGAAAAACTGTTTTTT

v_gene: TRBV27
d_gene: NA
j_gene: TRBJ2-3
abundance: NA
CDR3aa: CASSLGRRVTDTQYF
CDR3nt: TGTGCCAGCAGTTTAGGCAGGAGGGTTACAGATACGCAGTATTTT

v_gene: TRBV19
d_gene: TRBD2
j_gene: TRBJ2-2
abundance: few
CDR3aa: CASIKRGGTGELFF
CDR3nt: TGTGCCAGTATAAAGCGGGGGGGCACCGGGGAGCTGTTTTTT

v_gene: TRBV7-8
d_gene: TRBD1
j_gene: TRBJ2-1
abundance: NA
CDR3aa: CASSFFLSRGYNEQFF
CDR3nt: TGTGCCAGCAGCTTTTTTTTAAGCAGGGGGTACAATGAGCAGTTCTTC

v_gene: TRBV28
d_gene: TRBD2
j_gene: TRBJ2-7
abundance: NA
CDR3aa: CASSLAGGLNEQYF
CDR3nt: TGTGCCAGCAGTTTAGCGGGAGGGCTCAACGAGCAGTACTTC

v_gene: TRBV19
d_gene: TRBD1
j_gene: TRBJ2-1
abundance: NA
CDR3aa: CASSDSGTEYNEQFF
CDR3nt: TGTGCCAGTAGTGATTCCGGGACAGAATACAATGAGCAGTTCTTC

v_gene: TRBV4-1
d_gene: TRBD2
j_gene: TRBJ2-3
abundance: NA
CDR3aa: CASSSQMGLAGADTQYF
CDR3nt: TGCGCCAGCAGCTCACAAATGGGACTAGCGGGAGCAGATACGCAGTATTTT

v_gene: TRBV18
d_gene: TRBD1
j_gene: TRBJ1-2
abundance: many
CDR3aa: CASSPGQGVYGYTF
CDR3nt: TGTGCCAGCTCACCCGGACAGGGAGTATACGGCTACACCTTC

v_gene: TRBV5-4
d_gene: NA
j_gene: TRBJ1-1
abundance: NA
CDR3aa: CASSSRFTEAFF
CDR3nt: TGTGCCAGCAGCTCCAGATTCACTGAAGCTTTCTTT

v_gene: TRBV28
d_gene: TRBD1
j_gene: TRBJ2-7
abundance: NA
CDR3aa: CASSPGGQGDLEQYF
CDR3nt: TGTGCCAGCAGTCCGGGGGGACAGGGGGATCTGGAGCAGTACTTC